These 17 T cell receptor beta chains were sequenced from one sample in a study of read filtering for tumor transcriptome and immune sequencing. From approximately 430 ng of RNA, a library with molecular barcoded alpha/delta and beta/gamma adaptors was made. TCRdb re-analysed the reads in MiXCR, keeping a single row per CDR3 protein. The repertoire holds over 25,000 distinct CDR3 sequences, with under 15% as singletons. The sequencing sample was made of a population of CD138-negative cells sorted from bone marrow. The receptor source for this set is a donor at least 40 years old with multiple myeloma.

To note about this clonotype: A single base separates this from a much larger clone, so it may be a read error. The CDR3 is CASSPTDSWGYSYTF. The CDR3 DNA is TGTGCCAGCAGCCCGACGGACAGTTGGGGCTATAGCTACACCTTC. The chain is built from TRBV3-1 and TRBJ1-2; D is possibly TRBD1 (6 bases). There are 15 residues in the CDR3. The V gene's germline CDR1 is LGHDT and CDR2 YNNKEL (reference sequence).

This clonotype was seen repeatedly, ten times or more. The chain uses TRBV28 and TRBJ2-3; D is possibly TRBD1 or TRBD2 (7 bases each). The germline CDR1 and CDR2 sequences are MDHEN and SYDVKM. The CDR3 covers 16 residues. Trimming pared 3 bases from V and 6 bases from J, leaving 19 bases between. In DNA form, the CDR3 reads TGTGCCAGCAGTTTTAGGGGGCGCGGGGGACACGATACGCAGTATTTT. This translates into CASSFRGRGGHDTQYF.

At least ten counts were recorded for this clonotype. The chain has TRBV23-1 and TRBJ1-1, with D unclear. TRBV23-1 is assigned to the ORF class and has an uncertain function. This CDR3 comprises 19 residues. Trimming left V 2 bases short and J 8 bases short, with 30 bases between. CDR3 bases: TGCGCCAGCAGTCAAACCCCCCCCGCGTCATCGGGGTATCCACCGGAAGCTTTCTTT. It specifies CASSQTPPASSGYPPEAFF.

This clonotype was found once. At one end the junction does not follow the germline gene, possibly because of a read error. CDR3 protein: CASSLAGFRETLNF. The CDR3 DNA reads as TGTGCCAGCAGCTTAGCAGGGTTTCGGGAGACCCTGAACTTC. The chain is built from TRBV11-2 and TRBJ2-5; TRBD2 might be the D (6 bases). Per the germline V gene, CDR1 is SGHAT and CDR2 is FQNNGV. The CDR3 length is 14 residues.

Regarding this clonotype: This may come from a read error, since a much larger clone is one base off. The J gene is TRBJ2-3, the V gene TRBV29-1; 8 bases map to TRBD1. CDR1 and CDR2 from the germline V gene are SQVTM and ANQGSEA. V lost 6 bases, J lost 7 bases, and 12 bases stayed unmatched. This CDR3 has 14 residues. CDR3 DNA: TGCAGCGTACGAAGGACAGGGCGGACAAATACGCAGTATTTT. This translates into CSVRRTGRTNTQYF.

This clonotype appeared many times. The CDR3 spells CASSIGRRDTGELFF. CDR3 nucleotide sequence: TGTGCCAGCAGCATAGGACGGCGGGACACCGGGGAGCTGTTTTTT. The chain uses TRBV7-8 and TRBJ2-2; possible D gene TRBD2, 5 bases. This CDR3 comprises 15 residues. Trimming pared 5 bases from V and 3 bases from J, leaving 13 bases between. CDR1 is SGHVS and CDR2 is FQNEAQ in the germline V gene.

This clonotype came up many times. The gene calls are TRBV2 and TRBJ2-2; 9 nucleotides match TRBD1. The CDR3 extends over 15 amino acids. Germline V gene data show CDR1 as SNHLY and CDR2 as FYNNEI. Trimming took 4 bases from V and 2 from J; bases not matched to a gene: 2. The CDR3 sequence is CASSGGQGNTGELFF. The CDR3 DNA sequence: TGTGCCAGCAGTGGGGGACAGGGAAACACCGGGGAGCTGTTTTTT.

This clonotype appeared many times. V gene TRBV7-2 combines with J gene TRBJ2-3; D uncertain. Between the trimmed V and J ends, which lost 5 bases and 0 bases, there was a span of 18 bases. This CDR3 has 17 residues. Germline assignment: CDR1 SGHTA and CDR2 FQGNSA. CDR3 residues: CASSPPGLLFSTDTQYF. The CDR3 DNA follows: TGTGCCAGCAGCCCCCCCGGGCTGTTGTTTAGCACAGATACGCAGTATTTT.

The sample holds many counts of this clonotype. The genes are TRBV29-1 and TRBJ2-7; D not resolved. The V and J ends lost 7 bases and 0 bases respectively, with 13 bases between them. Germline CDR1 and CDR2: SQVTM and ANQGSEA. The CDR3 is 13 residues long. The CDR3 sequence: CSGVSVNSYEQYF. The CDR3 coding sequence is TGCAGCGGGGTCTCGGTCAACTCCTACGAGCAGTACTTC.

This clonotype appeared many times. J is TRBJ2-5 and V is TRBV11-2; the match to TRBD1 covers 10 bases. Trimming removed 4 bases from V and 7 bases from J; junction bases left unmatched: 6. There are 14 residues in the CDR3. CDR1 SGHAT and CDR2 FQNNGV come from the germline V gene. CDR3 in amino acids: CASSSDRGVVTQYF. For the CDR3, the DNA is TGTGCCAGCAGCTCGGACAGGGGGGTAGTGACCCAGTACTTC.

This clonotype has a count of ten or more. The DNA of the CDR3 is TGCAGTGCTAGCCTACAGGGAAACGAGCAGTACTTC. Its protein product is CSASLQGNEQYF. V usage is TRBV20-1 and J usage is TRBJ2-7; D perhaps matches TRBD1 (6 bases). The V gene lost 3 bases and the J gene lost 5 bases, with 11 bases spanning the gap. The CDR3 is 12 residues long. CDR1 and CDR2 (germline): DFQATT, SNEGSKA (reference sequence).

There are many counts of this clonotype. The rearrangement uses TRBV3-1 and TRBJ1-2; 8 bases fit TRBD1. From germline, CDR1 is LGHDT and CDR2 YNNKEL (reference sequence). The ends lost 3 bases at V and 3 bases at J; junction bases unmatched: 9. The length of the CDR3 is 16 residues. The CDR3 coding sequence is TGTGCCAGCAGCCACCTAAGGACAGGGAATGACTATGGCTACACCTTC. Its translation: CASSHLRTGNDYGYTF.

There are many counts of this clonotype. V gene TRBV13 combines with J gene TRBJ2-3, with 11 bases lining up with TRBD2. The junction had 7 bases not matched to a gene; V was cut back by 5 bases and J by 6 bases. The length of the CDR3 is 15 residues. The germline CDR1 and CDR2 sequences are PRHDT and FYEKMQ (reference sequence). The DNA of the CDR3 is TGTGCCAGCAGCCCGAAACTAGCGGGAGTGGATACGCAGTATTTT. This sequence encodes CASSPKLAGVDTQYF.

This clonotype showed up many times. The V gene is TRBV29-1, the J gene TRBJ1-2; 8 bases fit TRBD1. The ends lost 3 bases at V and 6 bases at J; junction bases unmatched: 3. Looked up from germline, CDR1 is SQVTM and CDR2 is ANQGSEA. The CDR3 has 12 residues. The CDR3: CSVESDRDGYTF. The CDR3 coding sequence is TGCAGCGTTGAGTCGGACAGGGATGGCTACACCTTC.

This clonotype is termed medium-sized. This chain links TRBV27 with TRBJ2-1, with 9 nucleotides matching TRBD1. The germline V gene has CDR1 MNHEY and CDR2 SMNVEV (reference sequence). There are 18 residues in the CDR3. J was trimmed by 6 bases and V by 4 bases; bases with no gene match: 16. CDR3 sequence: CASSSRTGVLVSSNEQFF. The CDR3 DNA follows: TGTGCCAGCAGTTCCCGGACAGGGGTATTGGTATCGTCCAATGAGCAGTTCTTC.

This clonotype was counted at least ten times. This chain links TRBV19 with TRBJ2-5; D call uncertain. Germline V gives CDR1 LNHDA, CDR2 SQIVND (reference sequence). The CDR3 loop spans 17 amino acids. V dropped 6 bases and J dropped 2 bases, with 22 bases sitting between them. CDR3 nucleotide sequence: TGTGCCAGTAGCCGACTTAGCAGGTGGGCCCCACAAGAGACCCAGTACTTC. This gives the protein CASSRLSRWAPQETQYF.

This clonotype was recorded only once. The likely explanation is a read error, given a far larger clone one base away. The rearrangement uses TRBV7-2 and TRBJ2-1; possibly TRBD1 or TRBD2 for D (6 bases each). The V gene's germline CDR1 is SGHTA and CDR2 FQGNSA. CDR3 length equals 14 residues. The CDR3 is CASSLDLRDNGQFF. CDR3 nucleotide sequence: TGTGCCAGCAGCTTAGACTTGCGGGACAATGGGCAGTTCTTC.